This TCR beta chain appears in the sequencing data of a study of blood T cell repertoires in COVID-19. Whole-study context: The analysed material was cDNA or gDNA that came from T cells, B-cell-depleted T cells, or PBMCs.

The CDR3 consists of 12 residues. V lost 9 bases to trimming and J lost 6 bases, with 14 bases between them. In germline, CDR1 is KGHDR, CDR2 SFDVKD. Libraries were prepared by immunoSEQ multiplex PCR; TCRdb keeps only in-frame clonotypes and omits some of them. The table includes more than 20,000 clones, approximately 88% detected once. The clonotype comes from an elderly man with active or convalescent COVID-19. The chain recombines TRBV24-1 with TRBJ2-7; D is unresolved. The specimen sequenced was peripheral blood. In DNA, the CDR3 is TGTGCCACCCGATCAGACTCGGGCGAGCAGTACTTC. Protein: CATRSDSGEQYF.